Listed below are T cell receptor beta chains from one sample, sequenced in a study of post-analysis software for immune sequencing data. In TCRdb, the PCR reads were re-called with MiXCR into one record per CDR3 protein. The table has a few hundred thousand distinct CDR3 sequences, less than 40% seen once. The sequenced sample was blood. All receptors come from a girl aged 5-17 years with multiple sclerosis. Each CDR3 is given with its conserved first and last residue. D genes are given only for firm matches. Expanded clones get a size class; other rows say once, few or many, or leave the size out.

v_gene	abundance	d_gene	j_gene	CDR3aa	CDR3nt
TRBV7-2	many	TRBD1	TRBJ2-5	CASSNRGQETQYF	TGTGCCAGCAGCAACAGGGGCCAAGAGACCCAGTACTTC
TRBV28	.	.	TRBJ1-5	CASSLFSGFSQPQHF	TGTGCCAGCAGTTTATTCTCCGGTTTCAGTCAGCCCCAGCATTTT
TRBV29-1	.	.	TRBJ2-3	CSVRREQDTQYF	TGCAGCGTTCGCAGAGAGCAGGATACGCAGTATTTT
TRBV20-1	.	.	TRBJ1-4	CSARLEGEKLFF	TGCAGTGCTAGGCTAGAGGGTGAAAAACTGTTTTTT
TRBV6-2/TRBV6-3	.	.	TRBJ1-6	CASSRRGQDSPLHF	TGTGCCAGCAGTCGTCGGGGGCAGGACTCACCCCTCCACTTT
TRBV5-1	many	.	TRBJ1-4	CASSLGDDEKLFF	TGCGCCAGCAGCTTAGGGGACGATGAAAAACTGTTTTTT
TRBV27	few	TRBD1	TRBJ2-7	CASGGQESSYEQYF	TGTGCCAGCGGAGGACAGGAGAGCTCCTACGAGCAGTACTTC
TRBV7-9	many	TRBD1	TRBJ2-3	CASSSRTQGGTYTDTQYF	TGTGCCAGCAGCTCGCGGACACAGGGGGGAACTTACACAGATACGCAGTATTTT
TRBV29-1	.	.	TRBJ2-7	CSVETGRQYF	TGCAGCGTTGAAACGGGGAGGCAGTACTTC
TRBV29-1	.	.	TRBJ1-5	CSVGTREDQPQHF	TGCAGCGTTGGTACACGGGAGGATCAGCCCCAGCATTTT